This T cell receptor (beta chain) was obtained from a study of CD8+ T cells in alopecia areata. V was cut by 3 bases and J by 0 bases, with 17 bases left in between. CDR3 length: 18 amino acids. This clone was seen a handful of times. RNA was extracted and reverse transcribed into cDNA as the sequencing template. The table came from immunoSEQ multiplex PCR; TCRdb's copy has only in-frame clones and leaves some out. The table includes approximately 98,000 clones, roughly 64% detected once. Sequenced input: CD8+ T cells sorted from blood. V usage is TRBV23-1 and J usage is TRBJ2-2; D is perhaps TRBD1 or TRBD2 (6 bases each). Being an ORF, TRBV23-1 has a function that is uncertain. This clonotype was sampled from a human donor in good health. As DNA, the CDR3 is TGCGCCAGCAGTCATAGGCGGAGGGACACCACGAACACCGGGGAGCTGTTTTTT. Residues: CASSHRRRDTTNTGELFF.